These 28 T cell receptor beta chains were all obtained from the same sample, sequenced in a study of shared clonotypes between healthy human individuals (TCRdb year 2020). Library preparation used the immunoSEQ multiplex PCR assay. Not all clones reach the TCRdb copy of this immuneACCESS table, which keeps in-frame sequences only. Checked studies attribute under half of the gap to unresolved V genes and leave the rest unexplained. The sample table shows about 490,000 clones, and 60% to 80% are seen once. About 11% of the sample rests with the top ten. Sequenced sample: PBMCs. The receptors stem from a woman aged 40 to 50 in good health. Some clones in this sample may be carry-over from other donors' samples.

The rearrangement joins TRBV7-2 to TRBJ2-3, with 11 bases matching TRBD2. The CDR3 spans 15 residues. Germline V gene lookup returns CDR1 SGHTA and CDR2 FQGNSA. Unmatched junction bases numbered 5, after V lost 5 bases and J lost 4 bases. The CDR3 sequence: CASSQRLAGSDTQYF. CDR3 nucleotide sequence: TGTGCCAGCAGCCAGAGACTAGCGGGATCAGATACGCAGTATTTT.

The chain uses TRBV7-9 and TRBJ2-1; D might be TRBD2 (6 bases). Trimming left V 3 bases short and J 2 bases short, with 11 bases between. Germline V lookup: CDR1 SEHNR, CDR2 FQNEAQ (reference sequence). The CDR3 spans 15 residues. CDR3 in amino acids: CASSFGGPTYNEQFF. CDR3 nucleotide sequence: TGTGCCAGCAGCTTCGGGGGACCGACCTACAATGAGCAGTTCTTC.

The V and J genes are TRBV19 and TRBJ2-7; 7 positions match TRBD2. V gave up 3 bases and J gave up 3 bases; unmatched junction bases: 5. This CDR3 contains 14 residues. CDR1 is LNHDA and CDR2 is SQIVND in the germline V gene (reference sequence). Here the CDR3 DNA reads TGTGCCAGTAGTATCGCCGGGACTAACTACGAGCAGTACTTC. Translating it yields CASSIAGTNYEQYF.

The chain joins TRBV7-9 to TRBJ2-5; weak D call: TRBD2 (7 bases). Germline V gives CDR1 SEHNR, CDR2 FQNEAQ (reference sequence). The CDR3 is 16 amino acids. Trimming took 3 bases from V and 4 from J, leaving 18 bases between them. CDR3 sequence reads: CASSLRVGGGGETQYF. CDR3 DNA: TGTGCCAGCAGCTTGAGAGTTGGGGGAGGGGGAGAGACCCAGTACTTC.

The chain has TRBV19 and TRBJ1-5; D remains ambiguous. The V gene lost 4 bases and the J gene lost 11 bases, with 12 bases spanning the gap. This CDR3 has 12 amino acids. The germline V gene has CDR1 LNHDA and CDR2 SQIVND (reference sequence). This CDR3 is CASSTQDTAQHF. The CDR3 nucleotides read TGTGCCAGTAGTACCCAAGATACAGCCCAGCATTTT.

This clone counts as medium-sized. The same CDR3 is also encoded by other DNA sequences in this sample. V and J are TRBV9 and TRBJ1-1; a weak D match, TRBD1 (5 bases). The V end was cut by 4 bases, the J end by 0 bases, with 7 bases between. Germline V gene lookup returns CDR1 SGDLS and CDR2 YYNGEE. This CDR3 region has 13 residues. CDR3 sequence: CASSKGMNTEAFF. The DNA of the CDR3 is TGTGCCAGCAGCAAGGGGATGAACACTGAAGCTTTCTTT.

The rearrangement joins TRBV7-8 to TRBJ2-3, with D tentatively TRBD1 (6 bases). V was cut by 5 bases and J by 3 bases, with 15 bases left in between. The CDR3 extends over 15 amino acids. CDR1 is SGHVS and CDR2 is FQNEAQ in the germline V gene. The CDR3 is CASSPVTGKTDTQYF. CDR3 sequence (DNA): TGTGCCAGCAGCCCCGTAACAGGGAAGACAGATACGCAGTATTTT.

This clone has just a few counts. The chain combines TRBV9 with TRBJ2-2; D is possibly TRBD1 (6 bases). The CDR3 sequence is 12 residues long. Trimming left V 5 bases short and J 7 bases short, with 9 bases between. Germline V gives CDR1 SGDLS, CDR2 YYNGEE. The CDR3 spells CASSLQGGELFF. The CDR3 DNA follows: TGTGCCAGCAGTTTACAGGGCGGGGAGCTGTTTTTT.

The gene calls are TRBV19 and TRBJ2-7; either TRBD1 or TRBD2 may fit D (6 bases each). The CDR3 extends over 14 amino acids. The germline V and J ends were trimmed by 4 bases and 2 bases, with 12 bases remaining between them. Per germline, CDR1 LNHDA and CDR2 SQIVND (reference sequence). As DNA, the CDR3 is TGTGCCAGTAGTAAGGGTCGGGGGCCCTACGAGCAGTACTTC. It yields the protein CASSKGRGPYEQYF.

The CDR3 region is CASSYQGAKDTQYF. The CDR3 DNA reads as TGTGCCAGCAGTTATCAGGGGGCTAAGGATACGCAGTATTTT. The J gene is TRBJ2-3, the V gene TRBV6-6; 8 bases match TRBD1. The length of the CDR3 is 14 residues. V gave up 3 bases and J gave up 6 bases; unmatched junction bases: 5. Germline CDR1 is MNHNY and CDR2 is SVGAGI (reference sequence).

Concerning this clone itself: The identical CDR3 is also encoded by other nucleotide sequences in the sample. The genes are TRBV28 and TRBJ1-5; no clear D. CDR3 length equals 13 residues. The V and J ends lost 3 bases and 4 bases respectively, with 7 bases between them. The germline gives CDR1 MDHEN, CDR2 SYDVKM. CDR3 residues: CASSFEENQPQHF. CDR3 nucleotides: TGTGCCAGCAGTTTCGAAGAGAATCAGCCCCAGCATTTT.

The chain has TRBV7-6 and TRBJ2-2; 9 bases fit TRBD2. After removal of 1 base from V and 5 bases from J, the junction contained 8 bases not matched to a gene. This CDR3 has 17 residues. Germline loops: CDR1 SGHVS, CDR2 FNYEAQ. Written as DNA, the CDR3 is TGTGCCAGCAGCTTAGACGGCGGGAGGGCTAGGACCGGGGAGCTGTTTTTT. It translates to CASSLDGGRARTGELFF.

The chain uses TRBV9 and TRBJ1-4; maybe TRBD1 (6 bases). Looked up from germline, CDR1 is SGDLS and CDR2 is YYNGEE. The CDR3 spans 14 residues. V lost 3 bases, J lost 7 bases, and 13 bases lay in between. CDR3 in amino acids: CASSGGTWGEKLFF. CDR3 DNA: TGTGCCAGCAGCGGTGGGACATGGGGTGAAAAACTGTTTTTT.

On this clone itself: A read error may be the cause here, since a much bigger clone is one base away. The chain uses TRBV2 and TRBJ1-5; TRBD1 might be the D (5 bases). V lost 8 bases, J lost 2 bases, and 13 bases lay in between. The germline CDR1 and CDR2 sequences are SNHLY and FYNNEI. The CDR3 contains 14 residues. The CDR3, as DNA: TGTGCCAGCGTCAGGGATGGTGGCAATCAGCCCCAGCATTTT. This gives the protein CASVRDGGNQPQHF.

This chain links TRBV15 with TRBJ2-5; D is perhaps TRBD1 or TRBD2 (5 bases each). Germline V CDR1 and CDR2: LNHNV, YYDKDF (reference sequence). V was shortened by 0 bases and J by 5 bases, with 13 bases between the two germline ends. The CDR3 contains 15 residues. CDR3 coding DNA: TGTGCCACCAGCAGAGATCGAGGGGATTGGGAGACCCAGTACTTC. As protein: CATSRDRGDWETQYF.

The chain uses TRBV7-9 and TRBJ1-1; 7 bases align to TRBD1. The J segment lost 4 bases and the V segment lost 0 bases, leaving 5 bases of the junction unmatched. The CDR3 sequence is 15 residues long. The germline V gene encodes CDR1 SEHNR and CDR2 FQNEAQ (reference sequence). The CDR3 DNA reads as TGTGCCAGCAGCTTAGCACAGGGGACTTCCACTGAAGCTTTCTTT. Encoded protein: CASSLAQGTSTEAFF.

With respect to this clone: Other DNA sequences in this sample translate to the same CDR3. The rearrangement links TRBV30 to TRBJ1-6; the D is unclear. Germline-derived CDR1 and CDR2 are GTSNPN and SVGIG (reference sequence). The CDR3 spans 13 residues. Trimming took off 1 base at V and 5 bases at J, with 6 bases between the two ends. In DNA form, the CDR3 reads TGTGCCTGGAGTGGGCAAAATAATTCACCCCTCCACTTT. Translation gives CAWSGQNNSPLHF. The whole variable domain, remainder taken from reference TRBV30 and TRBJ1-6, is SQTIHQWPATLVQPVGSPLSLECTVEGTSNPNLYWYRQAAGRGLQLLFYSVGIGQISSEVPQNLSASRPQDRQFILSSKKLLLSDSGFYLCAWSGQNNSPLHFGNGTRLTVT.

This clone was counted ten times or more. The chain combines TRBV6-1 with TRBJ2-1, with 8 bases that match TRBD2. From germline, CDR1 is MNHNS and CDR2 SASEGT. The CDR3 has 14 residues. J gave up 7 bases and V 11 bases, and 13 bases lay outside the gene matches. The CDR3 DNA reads TGTGCCGGGGGGGGAGCGGGAGAAGTTAATGAGCAGTTCTTC. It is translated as CAGGGAGEVNEQFF.

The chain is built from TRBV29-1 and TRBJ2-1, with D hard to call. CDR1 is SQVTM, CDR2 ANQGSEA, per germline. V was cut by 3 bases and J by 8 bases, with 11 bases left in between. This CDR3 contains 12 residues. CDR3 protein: CSVESSIDEQFF. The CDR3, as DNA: TGCAGCGTTGAGAGTAGCATCGATGAGCAGTTCTTC.

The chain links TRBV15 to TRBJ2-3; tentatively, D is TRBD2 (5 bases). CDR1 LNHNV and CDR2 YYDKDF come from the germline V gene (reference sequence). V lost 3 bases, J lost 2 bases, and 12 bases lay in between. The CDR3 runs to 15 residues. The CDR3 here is CATSSPGMITDTQYF. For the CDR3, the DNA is TGTGCCACCAGCAGCCCGGGGATGATCACAGATACGCAGTATTTT.

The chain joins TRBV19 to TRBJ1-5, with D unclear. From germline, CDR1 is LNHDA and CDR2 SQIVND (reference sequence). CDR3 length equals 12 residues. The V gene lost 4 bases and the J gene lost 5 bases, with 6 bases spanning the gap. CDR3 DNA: TGTGCCAGTAGTAGTCGGGATCAGCCCCAGCATTTT. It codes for CASSSRDQPQHF.

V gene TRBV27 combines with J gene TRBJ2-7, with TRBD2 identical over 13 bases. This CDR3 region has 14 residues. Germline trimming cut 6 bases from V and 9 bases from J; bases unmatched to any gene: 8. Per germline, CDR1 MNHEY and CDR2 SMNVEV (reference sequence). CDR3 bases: TGTGCCAGCAGCCAAGGACTAGCGGGAGTTGTGCAGTACTTC. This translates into CASSQGLAGVVQYF.

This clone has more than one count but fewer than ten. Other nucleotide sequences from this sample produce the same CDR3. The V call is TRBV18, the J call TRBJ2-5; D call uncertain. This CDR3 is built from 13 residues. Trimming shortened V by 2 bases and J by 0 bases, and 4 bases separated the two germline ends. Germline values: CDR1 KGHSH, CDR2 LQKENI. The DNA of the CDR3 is TGTGCCAGCTCACCAGGGAACCAAGAGACCCAGTACTTC. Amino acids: CASSPGNQETQYF.

Written as DNA, the CDR3 is TGTGCCAGCAGCTTGGGTAGGGAGGGTGGCTACACCTTC. This codes for CASSLGREGGYTF. The chain is built from TRBV5-4 and TRBJ1-2; D remains ambiguous. CDR3 length: 13 amino acids. V was trimmed by 0 bases and J by 7 bases, leaving 10 bases between them. Germline CDR1 and CDR2: SGHNT and YYREEE (reference sequence).

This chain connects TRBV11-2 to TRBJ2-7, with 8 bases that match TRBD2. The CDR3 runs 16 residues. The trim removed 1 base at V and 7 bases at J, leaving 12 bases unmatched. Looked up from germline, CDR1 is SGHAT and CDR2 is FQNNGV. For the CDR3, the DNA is TGTGCCAGCAGCTTAGTGTTAAGCGGGAGACTGGGTGAGCAGTACTTC. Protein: CASSLVLSGRLGEQYF.

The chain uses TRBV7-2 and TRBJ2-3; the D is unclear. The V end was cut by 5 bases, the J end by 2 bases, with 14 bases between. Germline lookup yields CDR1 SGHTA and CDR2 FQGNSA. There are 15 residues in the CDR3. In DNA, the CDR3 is TGTGCCAGCAGCCCGGTTAGGGCTGTCACAGATACGCAGTATTTT. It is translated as CASSPVRAVTDTQYF.

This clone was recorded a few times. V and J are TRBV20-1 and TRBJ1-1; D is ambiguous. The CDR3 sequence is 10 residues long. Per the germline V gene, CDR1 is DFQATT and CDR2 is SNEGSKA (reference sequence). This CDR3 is CSRGFTEAFF. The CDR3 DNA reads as TGCAGCCGGGGTTTCACTGAAGCTTTCTTT.

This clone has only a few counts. The CDR3 sequence: CSVEEVRGNTEAFF. The CDR3 DNA follows: TGCAGCGTTGAAGAGGTCAGGGGGAACACTGAAGCTTTCTTT. This chain uses TRBV29-1 with TRBJ1-1, with TRBD1 as a possible D gene (6 bases). The CDR3 sequence is 14 residues long. The germline V gene has CDR1 SQVTM and CDR2 ANQGSEA. Trimming stripped 0 bases from V and 1 base from J, with 9 bases between.